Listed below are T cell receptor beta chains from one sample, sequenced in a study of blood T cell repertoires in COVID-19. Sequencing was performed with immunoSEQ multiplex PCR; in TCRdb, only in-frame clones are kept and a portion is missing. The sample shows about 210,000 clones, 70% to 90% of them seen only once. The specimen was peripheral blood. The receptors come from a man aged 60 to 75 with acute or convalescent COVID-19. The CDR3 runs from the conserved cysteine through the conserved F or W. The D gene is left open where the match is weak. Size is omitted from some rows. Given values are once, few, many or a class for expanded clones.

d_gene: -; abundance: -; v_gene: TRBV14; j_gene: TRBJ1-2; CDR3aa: CASSQEEYGYTF; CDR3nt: TGTGCCAGCAGCCAGGAGGAGTATGGCTACACCTTC
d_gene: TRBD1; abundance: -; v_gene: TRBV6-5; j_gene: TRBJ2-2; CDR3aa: CASSNSDRFGDWELFF; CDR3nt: TGTGCCAGCAGTAACTCGGACAGGTTTGGCGACTGGGAGCTGTTTTTT
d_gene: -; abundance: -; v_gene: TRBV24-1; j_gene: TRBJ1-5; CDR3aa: CATSDSSDTRPQHF; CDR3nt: TGTGCCACCAGTGATTCCTCTGACACACGGCCCCAGCATTTT
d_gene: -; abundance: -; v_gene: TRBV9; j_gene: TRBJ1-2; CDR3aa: CASTRRGGANYGYTF; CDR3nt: TGTGCCAGCACCCGTAGGGGGGGAGCTAACTATGGCTACACCTTC
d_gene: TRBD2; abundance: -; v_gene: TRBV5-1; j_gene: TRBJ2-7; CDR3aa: CASSLELAGARSYEQYF; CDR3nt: TGCGCCAGCAGCTTGGAACTAGCGGGGGCCCGCTCCTACGAGCAGTACTTC
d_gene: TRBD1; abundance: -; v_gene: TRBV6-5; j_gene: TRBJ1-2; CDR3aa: CASRTTGGAYGYTF; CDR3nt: TGTGCCAGCAGGACGACAGGGGGCGCTTATGGCTACACCTTC
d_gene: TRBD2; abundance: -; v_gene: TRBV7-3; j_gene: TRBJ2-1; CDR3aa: CASSLVAGGTSNEQFF; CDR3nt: TGTGCCAGCAGCTTAGTAGCGGGGGGGACGTCCAATGAGCAGTTCTTC
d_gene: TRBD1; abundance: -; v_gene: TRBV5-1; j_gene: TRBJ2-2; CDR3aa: CASSADRGNTGELFF; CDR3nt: TGCGCCAGCAGCGCCGACAGGGGGAACACCGGGGAGCTGTTTTTT
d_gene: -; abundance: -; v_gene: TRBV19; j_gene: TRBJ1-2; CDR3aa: CASSIGGGYGYTF; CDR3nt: TGTGCCAGTAGTATCGGGGGAGGCTATGGCTACACCTTC
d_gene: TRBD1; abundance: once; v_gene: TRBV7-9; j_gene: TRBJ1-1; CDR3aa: CASSREGGRATEAFF; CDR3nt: TGTGCCAGCAGCCGAGAAGGGGGCAGGGCTACTGAAGCTTTCTTT
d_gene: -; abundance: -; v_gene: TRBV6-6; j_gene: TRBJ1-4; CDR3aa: CASSPGRPNEKLFF; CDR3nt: TGTGCCAGCAGTCCAGGGCGGCCTAATGAAAAACTGTTTTTT
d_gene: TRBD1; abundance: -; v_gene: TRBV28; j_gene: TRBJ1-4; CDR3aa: CASRSPRQGGMYELFF; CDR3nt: TGTGCCAGCAGATCCCCCCGACAGGGAGGAATGTACGAACTGTTTTTT
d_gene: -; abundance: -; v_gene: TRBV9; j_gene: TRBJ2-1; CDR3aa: CASSPPNSNEQFF; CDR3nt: TGTGCCAGCAGCCCCCCTAACTCCAATGAGCAGTTCTTC
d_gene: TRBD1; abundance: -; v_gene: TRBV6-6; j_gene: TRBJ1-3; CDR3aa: CASRQDRGSGNTIYF; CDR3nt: TGTGCCAGCAGACAGGACAGGGGCTCTGGAAACACCATATATTTT
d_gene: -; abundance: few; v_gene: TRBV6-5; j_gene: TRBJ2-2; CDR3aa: CATVGGPGELFF; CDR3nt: TGTGCCACAGTGGGGGGGCCCGGGGAGCTGTTTTTT
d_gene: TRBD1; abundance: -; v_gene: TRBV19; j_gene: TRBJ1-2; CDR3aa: CASSRDRGSGYTF; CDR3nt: TGTGCCAGTAGTAGGGACAGGGGCTCTGGCTACACCTTC
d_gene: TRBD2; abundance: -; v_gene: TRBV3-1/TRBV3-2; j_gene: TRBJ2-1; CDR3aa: CASSHSTSGYNEQFF; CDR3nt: TGTGCCAGCAGCCACTCTACTAGCGGGTACAATGAGCAGTTCTTC
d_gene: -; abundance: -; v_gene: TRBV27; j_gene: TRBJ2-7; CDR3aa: CASSLSGQSSYEQYF; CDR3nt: TGTGCCAGCAGTTTATCCGGACAGAGCTCCTACGAGCAGTACTTC
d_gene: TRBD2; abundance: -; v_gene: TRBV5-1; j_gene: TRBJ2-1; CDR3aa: CASSRIGGGARNEQFF; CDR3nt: TGCGCCAGCAGCCGCATCGGCGGGGGGGCGCGGAATGAGCAGTTCTTC
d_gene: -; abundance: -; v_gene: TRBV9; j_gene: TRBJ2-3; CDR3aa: CASSVEVAATDTQYF; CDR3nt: TGTGCCAGCAGCGTAGAGGTAGCGGCCACAGATACGCAGTATTTT
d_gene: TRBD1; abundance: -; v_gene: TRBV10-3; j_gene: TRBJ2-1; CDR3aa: CAISDPGQGAGNEQFF; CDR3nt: TGTGCCATCAGTGACCCTGGACAGGGCGCGGGCAATGAGCAGTTCTTC
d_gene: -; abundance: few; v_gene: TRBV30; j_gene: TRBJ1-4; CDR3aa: CAWSVSATNEKLFF; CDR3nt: TGTGCCTGGAGTGTATCCGCAACTAATGAAAAACTGTTTTTT
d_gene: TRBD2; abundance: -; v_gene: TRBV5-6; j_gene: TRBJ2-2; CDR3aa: CASSWGRAGELFF; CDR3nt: TGTGCCAGCAGTTGGGGGAGGGCCGGGGAGCTGTTTTTT
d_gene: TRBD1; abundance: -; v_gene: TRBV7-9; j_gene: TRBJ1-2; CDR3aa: CASSPGQGRNYGYTF; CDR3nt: TGTGCCAGCAGCCCAGGACAGGGAAGAAACTATGGCTACACCTTC
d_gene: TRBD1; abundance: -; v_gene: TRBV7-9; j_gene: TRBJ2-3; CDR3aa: CASSSRGRDTQYF; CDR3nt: TGTGCCAGCAGCAGCAGGGGGCGGGATACGCAGTATTTT
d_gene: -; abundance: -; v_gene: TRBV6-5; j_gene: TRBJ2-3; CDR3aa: CASSYASDSPTDTQYF; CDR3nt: TGTGCCAGCAGCTACGCATCGGACTCGCCCACAGATACGCAGTATTTT
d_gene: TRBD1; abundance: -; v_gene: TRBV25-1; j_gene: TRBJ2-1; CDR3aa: CASMKQGARGNEQFF; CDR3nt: TGTGCCAGCATGAAACAGGGGGCGCGGGGCAATGAGCAGTTCTTC
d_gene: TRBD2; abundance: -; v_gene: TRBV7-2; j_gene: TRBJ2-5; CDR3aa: CASSLALAGGYQETQYF; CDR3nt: TGTGCCAGCAGCTTAGCACTAGCGGGGGGGTACCAAGAGACCCAGTACTTC
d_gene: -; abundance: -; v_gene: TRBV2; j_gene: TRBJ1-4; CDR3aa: CASTARGQPRTTNEKLFF; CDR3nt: TGTGCCAGCACCGCTCGAGGACAGCCGCGTACAACTAATGAAAAACTGTTTTTT
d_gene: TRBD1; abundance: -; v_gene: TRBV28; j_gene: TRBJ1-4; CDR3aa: CASRDRGREKLFF; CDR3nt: TGTGCCAGCAGGGACAGGGGAAGGGAAAAACTGTTTTTT
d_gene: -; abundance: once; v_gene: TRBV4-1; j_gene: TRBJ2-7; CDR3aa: CASSQEARPYEQYF; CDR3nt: TGCGCCAGCAGCCAAGAAGCGCGGCCCTACGAGCAGTACTTC
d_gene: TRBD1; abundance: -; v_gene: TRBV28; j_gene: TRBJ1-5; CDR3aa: CASSGGQGGQPQHF; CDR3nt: TGTGCCAGCAGTGGCGGACAGGGTGGGCAGCCCCAGCATTTT
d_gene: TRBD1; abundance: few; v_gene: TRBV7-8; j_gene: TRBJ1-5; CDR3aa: CASSYGQGSNQPQHF; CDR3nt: TGTGCCAGCAGCTACGGACAGGGGAGCAATCAGCCCCAGCATTTT
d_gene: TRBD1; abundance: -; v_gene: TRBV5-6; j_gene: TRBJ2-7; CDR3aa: CASSLTGQGAYEQYF; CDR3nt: TGTGCCAGCAGCTTGACGGGACAGGGCGCCTACGAGCAGTACTTC
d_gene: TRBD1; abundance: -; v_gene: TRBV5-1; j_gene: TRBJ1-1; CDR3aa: CASSLWTGYRNTEAFF; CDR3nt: TGCGCCAGCAGCCTCTGGACAGGGTATCGGAACACTGAAGCTTTCTTT
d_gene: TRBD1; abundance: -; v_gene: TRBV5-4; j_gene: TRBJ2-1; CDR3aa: CASSLSWDRDMNEQFF; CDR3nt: TGTGCCAGCAGCTTGTCCTGGGACAGGGATATGAATGAGCAGTTCTTC
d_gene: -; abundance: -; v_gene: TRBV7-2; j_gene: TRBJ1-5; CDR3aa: CASSLDRDQPQHF; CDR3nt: TGTGCCAGCAGCTTAGACAGGGATCAGCCCCAGCATTTT
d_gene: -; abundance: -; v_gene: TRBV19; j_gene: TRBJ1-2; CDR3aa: CASSRAGQGYTF; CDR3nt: TGTGCCAGTAGTAGGGCAGGGCAGGGCTACACCTTC
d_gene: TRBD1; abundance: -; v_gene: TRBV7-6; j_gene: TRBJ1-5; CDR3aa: CASSRGQGWNQPQHF; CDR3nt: TGTGCCAGCAGCCGAGGACAGGGATGGAATCAGCCCCAGCATTTT
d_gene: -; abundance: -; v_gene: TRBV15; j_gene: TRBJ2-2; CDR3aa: CATLEGLTGNTGELFF; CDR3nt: TGTGCCACCCTAGAGGGCCTGACAGGGAACACCGGGGAGCTGTTTTTT
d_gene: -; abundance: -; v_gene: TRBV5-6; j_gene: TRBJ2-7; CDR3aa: CASSFTYEQYF; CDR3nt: TGTGCCAGCAGCTTCACCTACGAGCAGTACTTC
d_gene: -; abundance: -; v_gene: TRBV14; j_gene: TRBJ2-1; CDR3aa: CASSQDWLAREYNEQFF; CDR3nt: TGTGCCAGCAGCCAAGATTGGCTAGCACGCGAGTACAATGAGCAGTTCTTC